This entry lists 22 T cell receptor beta chains sequenced from one sample in a study of T cells after yellow fever vaccination. TCRdb reanalysed the 5' RACE reads using MiXCR and keeps one entry per CDR3 protein. The data show 500,000 to 550,000 distinct CDR3 sequences, 20% to 25% seen once. The sequenced sample was PBMCs, obtained less than 25 days after the first yellow fever vaccination. The receptors here all came from a man younger than 35 who received the YFV17D yellow fever vaccine.

This CDR3 is CATSRTTFEFNYGYTF. The CDR3 DNA is TGTGCCACCAGCAGAACTACCTTTGAATTTAACTATGGCTACACCTTC. V is TRBV15 and J is TRBJ1-2; D is undetermined. CDR1 is LNHNV and CDR2 is YYDKDF in the germline V gene (reference sequence). CDR3 size: 16 residues. V lost 2 bases and J lost 1, with 14 bases in between.

This clonotype appeared many times. The V call is TRBV5-1, the J call TRBJ2-1; TRBD2 matches at 12 bases. The V segment lost 5 bases and the J segment 4 bases; nucleotides outside the gene matches: 4. This CDR3 contains 15 residues. Germline V gene data show CDR1 as SGHRS and CDR2 as YFSETQ. The CDR3 reads CASSRTSGVYNEQFF. DNA for the CDR3: TGCGCCAGCAGTCGGACTAGCGGGGTTTACAATGAGCAGTTCTTC.

This clonotype was recorded a few times. The chain combines TRBV5-1 with TRBJ2-7; the D is unclear. The CDR3 runs to 15 residues. Trimming took 0 bases from V and 4 from J, leaving 14 bases between them. Germline CDR1 is SGHRS and CDR2 is YFSETQ. This CDR3 is CASSLEGIRGYEQYF. The CDR3 DNA reads TGCGCCAGCAGCTTGGAAGGGATCCGCGGTTACGAGCAGTACTTC.

This clonotype was seen a few times. Written as DNA, the CDR3 is TGTGCCAGCAGCTCCATAGCGGGGGGCCAAGAGACCCAGTACTTC. It specifies CASSSIAGGQETQYF. The rearrangement links TRBV7-2 to TRBJ2-5, with 10 positions matching TRBD2. CDR1 and CDR2 from the germline V gene are SGHTA and FQGNSA. V shed 4 bases, J shed 1 base, and the junction held 3 bases outside the gene matches. CDR3 length: 15 amino acids.

The chain is built from TRBV27 and TRBJ1-4; D unresolved. This CDR3 spans 16 amino acids. Germline lookup yields CDR1 MNHEY and CDR2 SMNVEV (reference sequence). V dropped 2 bases and J dropped 7 bases, with 17 bases sitting between them. The CDR3 DNA is TGTGCCAGCAGTTTAGCGAGCTCCCGGGAGACTGAAAAACTGTTTTTT. Translating it yields CASSLASSRETEKLFF.

This clonotype has a count of ten or more. This chain connects TRBV5-1 to TRBJ2-2; D is unresolved. V was trimmed by 4 bases and J by 5 bases, leaving 12 bases between them. Germline-derived CDR1 and CDR2 are SGHRS and YFSETQ. The CDR3 has 14 amino acids. This CDR3 is CASSPSTLTGELFF. CDR3 nucleotide sequence: TGCGCCAGCAGCCCATCCACCCTAACCGGGGAGCTGTTTTTT.

The chain recombines TRBV6-2 or TRBV6-3 with TRBJ2-2; 9 nucleotides agree with TRBD1. There are 16 residues in the CDR3. Per germline, CDR1 MNHEY and CDR2 SVGEGT. The V gene end was trimmed by 4 bases and the J gene end by 2 bases; junction bases not matched to a gene: 5. The CDR3 bases are TGTGCCAGCAGTTTTACAGGGGGCCTCAACACCGGGGAGCTGTTTTTT. Its protein is CASSFTGGLNTGELFF.

This clonotype has a handful of counts. This chain joins TRBV6-5 and TRBJ1-2, with D hard to call. CDR3 size: 14 residues. Germline CDR1 MNHEY, CDR2 SVGAGI. Trimming left V 0 bases short and J 7 bases short, with 12 bases between. The CDR3 spells CASSYSAGSGGYTF. As DNA, the CDR3 is TGTGCCAGCAGTTACTCCGCCGGGTCTGGTGGCTACACCTTC.

This clonotype was picked up a small number of times. This chain links TRBV20-1 with TRBJ2-3; D call uncertain. CDR3 length: 14 amino acids. Germline values: CDR1 DFQATT, CDR2 SNEGSKA (reference sequence). V shed 3 bases and J shed 2 bases, with 12 bases lying between them. The CDR3 region has the DNA TGCAGTGCTAGTACCGCGGCCTCCACAGATACGCAGTATTTT. It yields the protein CSASTAASTDTQYF.

The chain employs TRBV5-1 and TRBJ2-5, with 10 bases identical to TRBD2. Losses at the gene ends were 0 bases for V and 6 bases for J; bases not matched to a gene: 8. The CDR3 is 16 amino acids. CDR1 and CDR2 from the germline V gene are SGHRS and YFSETQ. CDR3 sequence reads: CASSLELAGHHKTQYF. The DNA for the CDR3 is TGCGCCAGCAGCTTGGAACTAGCGGGGCACCACAAGACCCAGTACTTC.

J is TRBJ2-2 and V is TRBV28; D perhaps matches TRBD2 (5 bases). V lost 3 bases and J 1 base, leaving 9 bases between the germline ends. This CDR3 contains 15 residues. CDR1 and CDR2 (germline): MDHEN, SYDVKM. Here the CDR3 DNA reads TGTGCCAGCAGTTTGCTGGCGGGGAACACCGGGGAGCTGTTTTTT. Its protein product is CASSLLAGNTGELFF.

This chain joins TRBV11-3 and TRBJ2-2; D unresolved. The germline V and J ends were trimmed by 3 bases and 6 bases, with 8 bases remaining between them. Germline assignment: CDR1 SGHNT and CDR2 YENEEA. The CDR3 length is 13 residues. CDR3 amino acids: CASSFFESGELFF. DNA of the CDR3: TGTGCCAGCAGCTTTTTCGAGTCCGGGGAGCTGTTTTTT.

This clonotype was seen a handful of times. The V call is TRBV20-1, the J call TRBJ1-5; perhaps TRBD1 as D (5 bases). Germline CDR1 is DFQATT and CDR2 is SNEGSKA (reference sequence). This CDR3 region has 14 residues. V lost 3 bases and J lost 0, with 9 bases in between. The CDR3 nucleotides read TGCAGTGCTAGTGGACACGATAGCAATCAGCCCCAGCATTTT. The encoded protein is CSASGHDSNQPQHF.

CDR3: CASSHTTWDRHGYTF. The CDR3 nucleotides are TGTGCCAGCAGTCACACGACATGGGACAGGCATGGCTACACCTTC. The rearrangement uses TRBV3-1 and TRBJ1-2, with 8 bases lining up with TRBD1. This CDR3 contains 15 residues. V gave up 6 bases and J gave up 6 bases; unmatched junction bases: 12. In germline, CDR1 is LGHDT, CDR2 YNNKEL (reference sequence).

This clonotype was seen a handful of times. The V call is TRBV18, the J call TRBJ1-4, with D perhaps matching TRBD1 (6 bases). CDR1 KGHSH and CDR2 LQKENI come from the germline V gene. V lost 3 bases, J lost 7 bases, and 12 bases lay in between. This CDR3 contains 14 residues. The CDR3 loop is CASSPGTSPEKLFF. CDR3 DNA sequence: TGTGCCAGCTCACCCGGGACATCCCCTGAAAAACTGTTTTTT.

This clonotype was counted only a few times. The chain is built from TRBV7-4 and TRBJ2-3; D gene uncertain. The CDR3 extends over 14 amino acids. Per the germline V gene, CDR1 is SGHVT and CDR2 is SQSDAQ. Trimming took 1 base from V and 4 from J, leaving 9 bases between them. The CDR3 DNA follows: TGTGCCAGCAGCTTAGGTCCCGAATCAGATACGCAGTATTTT. This translates into CASSLGPESDTQYF. Using reference TRBV7-4 and TRBJ2-3 for the parts outside the CDR3, the full variable domain is GAGVSQSPRYKVAKRGRDVALRCDSISGHVTLYWYRQTLGQGSEVLTYSQSDAQRDKSGRPSGRFSAERPERSVSTLKIQRTEQGDSAVYLCASSLGPESDTQYFGPGTRLTVL.

The chain uses TRBV5-6 and TRBJ1-2; a possible D gene is TRBD1 (5 bases). This CDR3 is built from 14 residues. The germline V and J ends were trimmed by 0 bases and 2 bases, with 8 bases remaining between them. CDR1 SGHDT and CDR2 YYEEEE come from the germline V gene. CDR3 bases: TGTGCCAGCAGCTTGGATGCAGGGAACTATGGCTACACCTTC. It yields the protein CASSLDAGNYGYTF.

The CDR3 nucleotides are TGCAGCGTTGAAAGGCAAGGTGAGCAGTTCTTC. Protein: CSVERQGEQFF. The chain couples TRBV29-1 to TRBJ2-1; D is undetermined. Trimming cost V 2 bases and J 9 bases, with 8 bases left between them. This CDR3 comprises 11 residues. The germline V gene has CDR1 SQVTM and CDR2 ANQGSEA.

J is TRBJ2-5 and V is TRBV14; D is undetermined. The CDR3 length is 17 residues. V lost 0 bases, J lost 5 bases, and 19 bases lay in between. The germline gives CDR1 SGHDN, CDR2 FVKESK. The CDR3 protein is CASSQDSPSVGSETQYF. The CDR3 DNA sequence: TGTGCCAGCAGCCAAGATTCCCCCAGTGTAGGATCTGAGACCCAGTACTTC.

V gene TRBV5-1 combines with J gene TRBJ2-1, with TRBD2 identical over 8 bases. V lost 4 bases and J lost 5; bases outside the gene matches: 11. CDR3 length: 16 residues. Germline CDR1 is SGHRS and CDR2 is YFSETQ. The CDR3 loop reads CASSVNRGGSNNEQFF. CDR3 DNA sequence: TGCGCCAGCAGCGTTAACCGGGGGGGAAGCAACAATGAGCAGTTCTTC.

This clonotype occurred a few times. J is TRBJ2-7 and V is TRBV7-9; TRBD2 agrees at 8 bases. CDR1 and CDR2 (germline): SEHNR, FQNEAQ (reference sequence). The ends lost 5 bases at V and 2 bases at J; junction bases unmatched: 5. The CDR3 consists of 14 residues. Here the CDR3 reads CASSLPGGAYEQYF. For the CDR3, the DNA is TGTGCCAGCAGCCTCCCCGGGGGGGCCTACGAGCAGTACTTC.

The rearrangement uses TRBV6-2 or TRBV6-3 and TRBJ2-7; possibly TRBD1 for D (6 bases). The CDR3 covers 14 residues. V lost 6 bases to trimming and J lost 5 bases, with 17 bases between them. CDR1 MNHEY and CDR2 SVGEGT come from the germline V gene. In DNA form, the CDR3 reads TGTGCCAGCAGGGAGGCCCGGGACAAGGACGAGCAGTACTTC. Translating it yields CASREARDKDEQYF.